Included here is one TCR beta chain sequence, with context. Some clones are missing from TCRdb's copy, which holds only in-frame ones; the method was immunoSEQ multiplex PCR. The data contain 190,000 or so clones, approximately 87% of them singletons. This CDR3 has 18 amino acids. The V end was cut by 1 base, the J end by 6 bases, with 24 bases between. Germline V gives CDR1 LGHNA, CDR2 YSLEER. This entry is derived from a study of blood T cell repertoires in COVID-19. As for the study in general: T cells, B-cell-depleted T cells, or PBMCs provided the cDNA or gDNA that served as material.

This TCR derives from a woman younger than 30 who had recovered from COVID-19. The chain combines TRBV4-3 with TRBJ1-1, with D maybe TRBD1 (5 bases). What was sequenced was peripheral blood. The CDR3 bases are TGCGCCAGCAGCCAAGGGCCCAGGGCCAGCTTGGTTTCGTCTGAAGCTTTCTTT. Protein product: CASSQGPRASLVSSEAFF.